Listed below are T cell receptor beta chains from one sample, sequenced in a study of human T cells and chemical hapten exposure. TCRdb reprocessed the RACE reads via MiXCR and lists one record per CDR3 protein. The sample lists approximately 180,000 distinct CDR3 sequences, approximately 31% seen once, with just under 3% in the top ten. The specimen comprised whole blood, sampled in connection with sensitization to the hapten diphenylcyclopropenone (DPC). These receptors were taken from a woman in her thirties with alopecia areata. Some clones in this sample may be carry-over from other donors' samples. Each CDR3 is given with its conserved first and last residue. Each record gives: CDR3 length, V gene, J gene, clone size, D gene, CDR3 protein, CDR3 DNA. The D gene is left open where the match is weak. Clone sizes are given selectively: once, few, many, or a class where the clone is expanded.

13	TRBV6-4	TRBJ1-1	few	.	CASSAHSNTEAFF	TGTGCCAGCAGTGCTCACTCGAACACTGAAGCTTTCTTT
12	TRBV7-9	TRBJ2-5	.	.	CASSLAVGGQYF	TGTGCCAGCAGCTTAGCGGTAGGGGGCCAGTACTTC
16	TRBV7-3	TRBJ2-1	few	TRBD2	CASSPSGGAPYNEQFF	TGTGCCAGCAGCCCTAGCGGGGGGGCTCCCTACAATGAGCAGTTCTTC
17	TRBV7-6	TRBJ2-1	.	TRBD2	CASSLLTSGSRSGEQFF	TGTGCCAGCAGCTTACTGACTAGCGGGAGCCGGAGTGGTGAGCAGTTCTTC
15	TRBV20-1	TRBJ2-1	.	TRBD2	CSASRGRASYNEQFF	TGCAGTGCTAGTCGAGGGAGGGCCTCCTACAATGAGCAGTTCTTC
16	TRBV7-9	TRBJ2-3	.	TRBD1	CASSLGDRGSTDTQYF	TGTGCCAGCAGCTTAGGGGACAGGGGATCCACAGATACGCAGTATTTT
14	TRBV7-9	TRBJ1-6	.	TRBD1	CASSQQTGNSPLHF	TGTGCCAGCAGTCAACAGACAGGGAATTCACCCCTCCACTTT
14	TRBV29-1	TRBJ2-7	.	TRBD2	CSVGTSGPSYEQYF	TGCAGCGTTGGGACTAGCGGTCCATCCTACGAGCAGTACTTC
14	TRBV5-1	TRBJ2-1	few	TRBD2	CASSLAGGGNEQFF	TGCGCCAGCAGCTTGGCTGGGGGGGGGAATGAGCAGTTCTTC
20	TRBV4-2	TRBJ2-5	.	TRBD1	CASSGVGQPLLQGVQETQYF	TGTGCCAGCAGCGGGGTGGGACAGCCTCTACTACAAGGGGTCCAAGAGACCCAGTACTTC
15	TRBV4-3	TRBJ1-2	many	TRBD1	CASSQPGTGLSGYTF	TGCGCCAGCAGCCAACCAGGGACAGGCCTCTCAGGCTACACCTTC
15	TRBV28	TRBJ1-5	.	.	CASRDRGAGNQPQHF	TGTGCCAGCAGGGACCGGGGGGCGGGCAATCAGCCCCAGCATTTT
15	TRBV28	TRBJ1-1	.	.	CASSWDGRMNTEAFF	TGTGCCAGCAGTTGGGACGGTAGGATGAACACTGAAGCTTTCTTT
14	TRBV29-1	TRBJ2-6	few	.	CSVESSAGANVLTF	TGCAGCGTTGAGTCGTCAGCTGGGGCCAACGTCCTGACTTTC
15	TRBV20-1	TRBJ2-7	many	.	CSARNPGLGPYEQYF	TGCAGTGCTAGGAACCCGGGATTAGGGCCCTACGAGCAGTACTTC
13	TRBV20-1	TRBJ2-1	few	TRBD2	CSAPLGTNNEQFF	TGCAGTGCCCCGCTGGGGACTAACAATGAGCAGTTCTTC
12	TRBV10-2	TRBJ2-1	few	.	CASSEGHNEQFF	TGCGCCAGCAGTGAGGGTCACAATGAGCAGTTCTTC
13	TRBV6-2/TRBV6-3	TRBJ2-3	few	.	CAIATSSTDTQYF	TGTGCCATCGCAACTAGTAGCACAGATACGCAGTATTTT
14	TRBV28	TRBJ1-6	.	TRBD1	CASSPGQGHSPLHF	TGTGCCAGCAGTCCAGGACAGGGGCATTCACCCCTCCACTTT
18	TRBV4-2	TRBJ1-4	few	TRBD1	CASSQGLSTGTGREKLFF	TGTGCCAGCAGCCAAGGCCTCTCCACGGGGACAGGACGTGAAAAACTGTTTTTT
14	TRBV28	TRBJ2-7	few	.	CASSPRGASYEQYF	TGTGCCAGCAGCCCCCGGGGGGCTTCCTACGAGCAGTACTTC
11	TRBV29-1	TRBJ2-5	.	.	CSIPRVETQYF	TGCAGCATACCCAGGGTGGAGACCCAGTACTTC
14	TRBV5-1	TRBJ1-2	.	.	CASSRDGSFYGYTF	TGCGCCAGCAGCCGGGACGGATCCTTCTATGGCTACACCTTC
16	TRBV11-2	TRBJ2-4	few	.	CASSLAQGGAKNIQYF	TGTGCCAGCAGCTTAGCCCAAGGGGGGGCCAAAAACATTCAGTACTTC
13	TRBV12-3/TRBV12-4	TRBJ2-2	few	.	CASSLVEAGELFF	TGTGCCAGCAGTTTAGTGGAGGCCGGGGAGCTGTTTTTT
15	TRBV11-1	TRBJ2-7	.	.	CASSLGTDHSYEQYF	TGTGCCAGCAGCTTAGGGACGGACCACAGCTACGAGCAGTACTTC
14	TRBV20-1	TRBJ2-1	.	.	CSASASGAINEQFF	TGCAGTGCTAGTGCGTCGGGAGCCATCAATGAGCAGTTCTTC
13	TRBV18	TRBJ1-1	.	.	CASLVGENTEAFF	TGTGCCAGCCTCGTCGGCGAGAACACTGAAGCTTTCTTT
13	TRBV29-1	TRBJ2-2	.	.	CSVEAGDTGELFF	TGCAGCGTTGAAGCGGGGGACACCGGGGAGCTGTTTTTT
13	TRBV9	TRBJ1-2	.	.	CASSSRGADGYTF	TGTGCCAGCAGCTCGCGGGGGGCTGATGGCTACACCTTC
15	TRBV7-2	TRBJ1-6	.	.	CASRPRPIYNSPLHF	TGTGCCAGCAGACCCAGACCGATCTATAATTCACCCCTCCACTTT
16	TRBV6-2/TRBV6-3	TRBJ2-1	.	TRBD1	CASTRPGQGLFLEQFF	TGTGCCAGCACCAGACCGGGACAGGGGTTGTTTCTTGAGCAGTTCTTC
13	TRBV11-2	TRBJ2-7	.	.	CVSSSRTNYEQYF	TGTGTCAGCAGCTCTCGGACCAACTACGAGCAGTACTTC
14	TRBV10-1	TRBJ2-1	once	.	CASSEPGARNEQFF	TGCGCCAGCAGTGAGCCCGGGGCGCGTAATGAGCAGTTCTTC
14	TRBV28	TRBJ2-2	.	TRBD2	CATVLAGDTGELFF	TGTGCCACAGTACTAGCGGGAGACACCGGGGAGCTGTTTTTT
16	TRBV9	TRBJ2-3	.	.	CASSVAAGLAPGTQYF	TGTGCCAGCAGCGTAGCTGCGGGGTTAGCCCCAGGGACGCAGTATTTT
15	TRBV28	TRBJ2-5	.	.	CASSLWMRGAETQYF	TGTGCCAGCAGTTTATGGATGAGGGGGGCAGAGACCCAGTACTTC
15	TRBV20-1	TRBJ1-1	.	.	CSARDKDAGSRRAFF	TGCAGTGCTAGAGATAAGGACGCCGGGAGCCGTCGGGCTTTCTTT
14	TRBV5-1	TRBJ1-1	.	TRBD1	CASSLEQGITEAFF	TGCGCCAGCAGCTTGGAACAGGGGATCACTGAAGCTTTCTTT
15	TRBV3-1	TRBJ2-1	.	.	CASSTQGYSYNEQFF	TGTGCCAGCAGCACACAGGGCTACTCCTACAATGAGCAGTTCTTC
13	TRBV20-1	TRBJ1-5	.	TRBD1	CSATGGSGQPQHF	TGCAGCGCTACAGGGGGCTCGGGTCAGCCCCAGCATTTT
15	TRBV6-5	TRBJ2-3	.	TRBD1	CASSFGTGRADTQYF	TGTGCCAGCAGTTTTGGGACAGGGAGGGCAGATACGCAGTATTTT
16	TRBV18	TRBJ1-1	.	.	CASSPKNPRMNTEAFF	TGTGCCAGCTCACCAAAAAATCCACGGATGAACACTGAAGCTTTCTTT
15	TRBV15	TRBJ1-5	.	TRBD1	CATSMDRGTNQPQHF	TGTGCCACCAGCATGGACAGGGGGACGAATCAGCCCCAGCATTTT
12	TRBV28	TRBJ2-7	few	.	CASSPDRTLFSF	TGTGCCAGCAGTCCTGACCGAACCTTATTCTCCTTC
14	TRBV9	TRBJ2-3	few	.	CASSQGTWTDTQYF	TGTGCCAGCAGCCAGGGGACATGGACAGATACGCAGTATTTT
13	TRBV9	TRBJ2-1	few	.	CASSVETNNEQFF	TGTGCCAGCAGCGTAGAGACTAACAATGAGCAGTTCTTC
14	TRBV28	TRBJ1-5	.	.	CASSSQLVAPAQHF	TGTGCCAGCAGTTCCCAACTCGTGGCCCCGGCCCAGCATTTT
15	TRBV4-3	TRBJ2-1	.	.	CASSQESTPINEQFF	TGCGCCAGCAGCCAAGAATCGACGCCTATTAATGAGCAGTTCTTC
13	TRBV29-1	TRBJ2-7	.	.	CSVGKGGPGEQYF	TGCAGCGTTGGAAAAGGGGGACCCGGCGAGCAGTACTTC
14	TRBV5-5	TRBJ2-5	once	.	CASSLGPTQETQYF	TGTGCCAGCAGCCTGGGCCCCACCCAAGAGACCCAGTACTTC
18	TRBV9	TRBJ2-2	.	TRBD1	CASSVDPGGTGGTGELFF	TGTGCCAGCAGCGTAGATCCAGGTGGGACAGGCGGGACCGGGGAGCTGTTTTTT
13	TRBV6-5	TRBJ1-5	.	.	CASSEGSNQPQHF	TGTGCCAGCAGTGAAGGTAGCAATCAGCCCCAGCATTTT
14	TRBV28	TRBJ1-6	.	.	CASSWRNYNSPLHF	TGTGCCAGCAGTTGGAGGAACTATAATTCACCCCTCCACTTT
15	TRBV10-3	TRBJ2-1	.	.	CAISARGKSDNEQFF	TGTGCCATCAGTGCACGGGGCAAGAGCGACAATGAGCAGTTCTTC
13	TRBV29-1	TRBJ2-3	.	.	CSVEGRYTDTQYF	TGCAGCGTTGAAGGCCGGTACACAGATACGCAGTATTTT
15	TRBV9	TRBJ1-2	few	TRBD1	CASSVGQGAGYGYTF	TGTGCCAGCAGCGTAGGGCAGGGGGCCGGCTATGGCTACACCTTC
14	TRBV6-5	TRBJ2-7	.	TRBD1	CASGSTGGSYEQYF	TGTGCCAGCGGTTCGACAGGGGGCTCCTACGAGCAGTACTTC
17	TRBV7-2	TRBJ2-7	few	TRBD1	CASSLAVLRTGAYEQYF	TGTGCCAGCAGCTTAGCCGTCCTGAGGACAGGGGCCTACGAGCAGTACTTC